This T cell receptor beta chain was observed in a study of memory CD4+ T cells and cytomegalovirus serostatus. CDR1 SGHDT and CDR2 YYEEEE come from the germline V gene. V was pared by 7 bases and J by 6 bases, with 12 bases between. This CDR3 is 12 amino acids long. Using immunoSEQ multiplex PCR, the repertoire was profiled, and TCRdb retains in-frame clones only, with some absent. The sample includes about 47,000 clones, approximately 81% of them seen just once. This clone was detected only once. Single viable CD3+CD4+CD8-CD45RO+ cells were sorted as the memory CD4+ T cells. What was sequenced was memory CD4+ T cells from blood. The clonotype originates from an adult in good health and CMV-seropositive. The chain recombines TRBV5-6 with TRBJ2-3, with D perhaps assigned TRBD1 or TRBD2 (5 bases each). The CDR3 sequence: CASAGTQDTQYF. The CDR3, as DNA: TGTGCCAGCGCTGGGACCCAGGATACGCAGTATTTT.